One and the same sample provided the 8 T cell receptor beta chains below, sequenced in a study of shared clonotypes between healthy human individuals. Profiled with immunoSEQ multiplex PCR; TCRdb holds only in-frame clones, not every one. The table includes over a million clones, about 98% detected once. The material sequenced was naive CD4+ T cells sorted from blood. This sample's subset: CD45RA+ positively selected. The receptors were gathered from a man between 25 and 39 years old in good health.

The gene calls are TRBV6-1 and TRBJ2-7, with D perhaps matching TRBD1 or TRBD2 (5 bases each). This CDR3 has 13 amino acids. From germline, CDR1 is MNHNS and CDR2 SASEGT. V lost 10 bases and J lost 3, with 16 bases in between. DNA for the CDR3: TGTGCCACCTCGGGGCTAGCTAGCTACGAGCAGTACTTC. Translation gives CATSGLASYEQYF.

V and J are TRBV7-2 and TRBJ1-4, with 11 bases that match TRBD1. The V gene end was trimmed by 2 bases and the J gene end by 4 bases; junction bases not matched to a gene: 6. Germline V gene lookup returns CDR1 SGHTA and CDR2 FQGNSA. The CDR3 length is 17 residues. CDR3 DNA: TGTGCCAGCAGCTTACGGGGGACAGGGGGAATTAATGAAAAACTGTTTTTT. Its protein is CASSLRGTGGINEKLFF. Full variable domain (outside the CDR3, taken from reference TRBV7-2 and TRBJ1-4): GAGVSQSPSNKVTEKGKDVELRCDPISGHTALYWYRQSLGQGLEFLIYFQGNSAPDKSGLPSDRFSAERTGGSVSTLTIQRTQQEDSAVYLCASSLRGTGGINEKLFFGSGTQLSVL.

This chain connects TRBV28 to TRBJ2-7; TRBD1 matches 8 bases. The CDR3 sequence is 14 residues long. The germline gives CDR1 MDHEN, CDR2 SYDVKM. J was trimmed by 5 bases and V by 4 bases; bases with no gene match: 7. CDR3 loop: CASSSGQGADEQYF. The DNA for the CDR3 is TGTGCCAGCAGTTCAGGACAGGGAGCGGACGAGCAGTACTTC.

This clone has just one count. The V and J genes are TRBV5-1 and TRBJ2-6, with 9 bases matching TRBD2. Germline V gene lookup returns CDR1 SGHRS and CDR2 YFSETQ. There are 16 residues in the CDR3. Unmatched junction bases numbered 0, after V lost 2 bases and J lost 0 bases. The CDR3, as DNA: TGCGCCAGCAGCTTAGCGGGAGGCTCTGGGGCCAACGTCCTGACTTTC. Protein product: CASSLAGGSGANVLTF.

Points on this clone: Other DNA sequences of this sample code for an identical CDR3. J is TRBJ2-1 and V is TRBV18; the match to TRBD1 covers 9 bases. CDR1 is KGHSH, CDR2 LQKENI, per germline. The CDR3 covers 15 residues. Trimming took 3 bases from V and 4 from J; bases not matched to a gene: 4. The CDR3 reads CASSPGQGSYNEQFF. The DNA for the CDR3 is TGTGCCAGCTCACCGGGACAGGGTTCTTACAATGAGCAGTTCTTC.

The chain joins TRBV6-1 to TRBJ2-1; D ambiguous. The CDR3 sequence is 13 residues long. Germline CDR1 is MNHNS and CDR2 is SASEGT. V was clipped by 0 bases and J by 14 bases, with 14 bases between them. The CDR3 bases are TGTGCCAGCAGTGAAGCGCCCGGGTTTACAAAGTTCTTC. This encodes CASSEAPGFTKFF.

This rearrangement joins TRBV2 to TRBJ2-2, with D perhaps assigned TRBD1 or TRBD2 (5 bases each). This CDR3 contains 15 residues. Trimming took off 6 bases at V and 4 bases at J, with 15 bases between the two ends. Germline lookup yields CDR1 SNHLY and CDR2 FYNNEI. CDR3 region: CASRPLGESTGELFF. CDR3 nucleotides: TGTGCCAGCAGACCTCTGGGGGAGAGCACCGGGGAGCTGTTTTTT.

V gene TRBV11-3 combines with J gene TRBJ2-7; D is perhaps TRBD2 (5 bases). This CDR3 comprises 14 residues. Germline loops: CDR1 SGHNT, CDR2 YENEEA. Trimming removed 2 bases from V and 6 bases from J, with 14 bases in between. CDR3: CASSLNPLAPEQYF. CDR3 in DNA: TGTGCCAGCAGCTTAAACCCTCTAGCACCCGAGCAGTACTTC. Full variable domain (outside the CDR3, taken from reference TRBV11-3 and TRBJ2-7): EAGVVQSPRYKIIEKKQPVAFWCNPISGHNTLYWYLQNLGQGPELLIRYENEEAVDDSQLPKDRFSAERLKGVDSTLKIQPAELGDSAVYLCASSLNPLAPEQYFGPGTRLTVT.